This TCR beta chain was captured in a study of shared clonotypes between healthy human individuals. Overall study results and limits: The authors sampled blood alone, and tissue repertoires likely differ.

As to this clone: What it binds is unknown.

Investigators spread the genomic DNA of each subset evenly over several immunoSEQ plates. In the source study's methods: ImmunoSEQ sequences covered only the junction and lacked quality scores; filtering therefore differed. Produced via immunoSEQ multiplex PCR; TCRdb's table is partial and in-frame only. V and J calls and clone size are given by that table; D and trimming were obtained from the DNA. The data show over a million clones, with approximately 78% seen just once and 0.52% held by the top ten. The V end lost 5 bases, the J end lost 4 bases, and 15 bases lay between the germline ends. In germline, CDR1 is MNHNS, CDR2 SASEGT. CDR3 length: 15 residues.

The V gene is TRBV6-1, the J gene TRBJ2-1, with D possibly being TRBD1 (6 bases). Sequenced input: memory CD4+ T cells from PBMCs. Subset given: CD45RA-negative fraction. The clonotype comes from a man aged 18 to 35 in good health. Some clones in this sample may be carry-over from other donors' samples. The DNA for the CDR3 is TGTGCCAGCAGTCCCCCAGGGGACAATTACAATGAGCAGTTCTTC. Protein product: CASSPPGDNYNEQFF.